This TCR beta chain is drawn from a study of graft-versus-host responses after intestinal transplantation. The wider study: Every one of the recipients received anti-thymocyte globulin induction and afterwards took tacrolimus and steroids for roughly 3 years.

Profiled with immunoSEQ multiplex PCR; TCRdb holds only in-frame clones, not every one. The sample records around 25,000 clones, 40% being singletons. The study's findings and limits: GvH clones were found in recipient marrow; some appeared first in ileum or blood. Those patients showing graft-donor T cell macrochimerism displayed high graft-versus-host to host-versus-graft clonal ratios in allografts.

Both CD3+CD4+ and CD3+CD8+ responders that were proliferating and CFSE-low underwent sorting after the reaction. The CDR3 consists of 15 residues. Germline V gives CDR1 SGHRS, CDR2 YFSETQ. Trimming took off 3 bases at V and 4 bases at J, with 16 bases between the two ends. The chain recombines TRBV5-1 with TRBJ1-2; maybe TRBD1 (6 bases). The TCR comes from a human patient who received an intestinal transplant. The material sequenced was alloreactive CD4+ T cells from a mixed lymphocyte reaction culture, taken before intestinal transplant. The subset: CFSE-low proliferating T cells sorted from approximately 6-day pre-transplant mixed lymphocyte reaction (GvH or HvG direction). CDR3 region: CASSSYSQGSYGYTF. The CDR3 DNA is TGCGCCAGCAGCTCATACTCCCAGGGGAGCTATGGCTACACCTTC.